This T cell receptor (beta chain) comes out of a study of T cell responses to AZD1222 COVID-19 vaccine (dated by TCRdb to about 2021). About the full investigation: A total of more than 230 trial participants underwent TCR sequencing, of whom some 210 received two doses of AZD1222 and about 26 received two doses of the MenACWY control vaccine. Trial participants were enrolled into age subgroups of 18-55, 56-69 and 70-plus years, which contained around 150, 28 and 57 TCR-sequenced participants, respectively.

In the germline V gene, CDR1 corresponds to KGHSH and CDR2 to LQKENI. Its CDR3 holds 14 amino acids, cysteine through phenylalanine. Only the CDR3 region is kept as DNA, spanning 42 bases read in frame from base 1. Trimming removed 3 bases from V and 0 bases from J, leaving 9 bases between the germline ends. In the paper's terms, the time point label means: about 28 days (+/-7) after the second vaccine dose. AZD1222 recipients given second doses at about 4 weeks or at about 12 weeks were pooled, since spike-specific TCR depth and breadth were not found to differ between the two schedules. Samples from vaccinated people were obtained from the UK trials COV001 and COV002, which included a single-blind randomized controlled phase 2/3 trial of AZD1222 (ChAdOx1 nCoV-19) in healthy adults. Trial participant PBMC samples were collected at day 0 and day 28 after the second dose for TCRbeta chain sequencing.

Overall study outcomes, separate from this receptor: In the small 56-69-year group, the increase in depth fell short of significance, most likely because of low power. Conclusions about previously exposed vaccinees are limited because only a handful of AZD1222 recipients were SARS-CoV-2 seropositive at baseline. Spike-specific TCR breadth and depth rose significantly after two AZD1222 doses compared with day 0 and with MenACWY recipients. Reportedly, close to half of the unique spike-specific TCRs recognized epitopes lying outside the regions that are mutated in the B.1.351 and B.1.1.7 variants. The vaccine-associated CD4 TCRs covered the entire spike protein, and the dominant responses fell in regions 160-218 and 743-854. Because no day 14 peak-response samples were available, the repertoires could be characterized only after the peak T cell response. Participants were mostly white British and included more females than males, and it was suggested by the authors that clonal diversity may have been underestimated.

The CDR3 regions of human TCRbeta chains were analyzed by immunosequencing. The source study handled its data this way. TCRs in the repertoires were compared against a reference library of SARS-CoV-2-specific TCRs that had been generated with the MIRA antigen-specificity platform. Breadth was defined as the fraction of unique TCRs that were SARS-CoV-2-associated, and depth was defined as the fraction of total T cells that were SARS-CoV-2-associated. Using the MIRA data, every spike-specific TCR was mapped to the spike region that the TCR reacted to and assigned to either a CD4 or a CD8 class. Log10-transformed breadth and depth values were compared by one-way ANOVA with Sidak's multiple comparisons tests. TCRdb limited this immuneACCESS table to in-frame rearrangements with V and J called. A share of clones is missing; checked studies link under half to unresolved V genes, and the rest is unexplained. The V and J calls and the clone size are those of that table, but D and trimming were determined from the DNA. The sample has around 120,000 clones on record, about 85% of them singletons. The ten largest clones represent over 2% of the sample.

In regard to this clone: Its target antigen remains unknown. No base qualities exist here, and no much larger clone lies one base off it.

This sequence was found in an adult who received the AZD1222 COVID-19 vaccine. The chain links TRBV18 with TRBJ2-7; no confident D gene assignment can be made. The sequenced sample was peripheral blood, obtained 28 days after the second AZD1222 dose. The CDR3 amino acid sequence is: CASSPESSSYEQYF. In nucleotide form, the sequence is TGTGCCAGCTCACCTGAATCCAGCTCCTACGAGCAGTACTTC.